This is a list of T cell receptor beta chains from one sample in a study of OX40 agonist ivuxolimab in advanced cancers. Repertoires were generated with immunoSEQ multiplex PCR, while TCRdb's copy carries only in-frame clones and drops some. The sample carries fewer than 75,000 clones, around 81% recorded once. The sequences come from CD4+ or CD8+ T cells sorted from blood, collected in a trial of the OX40 agonist ivuxolimab. The source is an adult with an advanced solid tumor such as melanoma, head and neck, liver or kidney cancer. Both conserved end residues are part of each CDR3. Each record gives: CDR3 DNA, CDR3 protein, J gene, D gene, clone size, V gene. A D gene is named only where the DNA matches it firmly. Only some rows state a clone size, as once, few, many or a class for expanded clones.

CDR3 DNA: TGCGCCAGCAGCCTCCGGGACATAAGAGGAAACACCATATATTTT; CDR3 protein: CASSLRDIRGNTIYF; J gene: TRBJ1-3; D gene: .; clone size: .; V gene: TRBV4-1
CDR3 DNA: TGTGCCAGCAGTGGAGGGGGCTTATCTAGCACAGATACGCAGTATTTT; CDR3 protein: CASSGGGLSSTDTQYF; J gene: TRBJ2-3; D gene: TRBD1; clone size: .; V gene: TRBV2
CDR3 DNA: TGTGCCAGCAGCCGGCGGACTAGCGGCACAGATACGCAGTATTTT; CDR3 protein: CASSRRTSGTDTQYF; J gene: TRBJ2-3; D gene: TRBD2; clone size: .; V gene: TRBV7-9
CDR3 DNA: TGCGCCAGCAGGAACCAGGGGTTAAGCACAGATACGCAGTATTTT; CDR3 protein: CASRNQGLSTDTQYF; J gene: TRBJ2-3; D gene: .; clone size: .; V gene: TRBV10-2
CDR3 DNA: TGTGCCAGCAGCTTAGCTAGGGGGACAGGGACGAACACTGAAGCTTTCTTT; CDR3 protein: CASSLARGTGTNTEAFF; J gene: TRBJ1-1; D gene: TRBD1; clone size: once; V gene: TRBV7-9
CDR3 DNA: TGTGCCAGCAGCTGGAAAGAGACCCAGTACTTC; CDR3 protein: CASSWKETQYF; J gene: TRBJ2-5; D gene: .; clone size: .; V gene: TRBV5-4
CDR3 DNA: TGTGCCAGCAACCCGGCGAACAGGGGATCCTACGAGCAGTACTTC; CDR3 protein: CASNPANRGSYEQYF; J gene: TRBJ2-7; D gene: TRBD1; clone size: few; V gene: TRBV25-1
CDR3 DNA: TGTGCCAGCAGAGAATGGGACTCCAGCTCCTACGAGCAGTACTTC; CDR3 protein: CASREWDSSSYEQYF; J gene: TRBJ2-7; D gene: .; clone size: once; V gene: TRBV27
CDR3 DNA: TGTGCCAGCCGTCGACTAGCGGGAGGGCTAGATGAGCAGTTCTTC; CDR3 protein: CASRRLAGGLDEQFF; J gene: TRBJ2-1; D gene: TRBD2; clone size: .; V gene: TRBV2
CDR3 DNA: TGTGCCAGCAGTCGACAACGCGGGACAGGGGGCTTCGGAGAGACCCAGTACTTC; CDR3 protein: CASSRQRGTGGFGETQYF; J gene: TRBJ2-5; D gene: TRBD1; clone size: .; V gene: TRBV5-4
CDR3 DNA: TGTGCCAGTAGTATCGCCGGGACAGAGGCAGATACGCAGTATTTT; CDR3 protein: CASSIAGTEADTQYF; J gene: TRBJ2-3; D gene: TRBD1; clone size: once; V gene: TRBV19
CDR3 DNA: TGTGCCAGTAGGCCTCCGAGCTCCTATAATTCACCCCTCCACTTT; CDR3 protein: CASRPPSSYNSPLHF; J gene: TRBJ1-6; D gene: .; clone size: .; V gene: TRBV19
CDR3 DNA: TGTGCCAGCAGTGTCTCGGAAGGGGGGGAGCAGTACTTC; CDR3 protein: CASSVSEGGEQYF; J gene: TRBJ2-5; D gene: .; clone size: .; V gene: TRBV2
CDR3 DNA: TGTGCCAGCAGCTTAGGGACTAGCGGGGGGCGCGAACCGTTCTTC; CDR3 protein: CASSLGTSGGREPFF; J gene: TRBJ2-1; D gene: TRBD2; clone size: .; V gene: TRBV11-2
CDR3 DNA: TGTGCCAGCAGCTTGTCTAGACTCGGTGAGCAGTTCTTC; CDR3 protein: CASSLSRLGEQFF; J gene: TRBJ2-1; D gene: .; clone size: .; V gene: TRBV5-5
CDR3 DNA: TGTGCCATCAGTGAGTCTGGGACTAGCGGGAGTCTCGATGAGCAGTTCTTC; CDR3 protein: CAISESGTSGSLDEQFF; J gene: TRBJ2-1; D gene: TRBD2; clone size: .; V gene: TRBV10-3
CDR3 DNA: TGTGCCAGCAGCTCCAGACAGAACACTGAAGCTTTCTTT; CDR3 protein: CASSSRQNTEAFF; J gene: TRBJ1-1; D gene: .; clone size: .; V gene: TRBV6-6
CDR3 DNA: TGTGCCAGCAGTACACAGGGGGCCACTGAAGCTTTCTTT; CDR3 protein: CASSTQGATEAFF; J gene: TRBJ1-1; D gene: TRBD1; clone size: .; V gene: TRBV28
CDR3 DNA: TGTGCCAGCAGCGTTAACCGGGACAGGGGCGGGGAGCTGTTTTTT; CDR3 protein: CASSVNRDRGGELFF; J gene: TRBJ2-2; D gene: TRBD1; clone size: .; V gene: TRBV7-8
CDR3 DNA: TGCAGCGTTGAAGGGACAGGGGACGAGCAGTACTTC; CDR3 protein: CSVEGTGDEQYF; J gene: TRBJ2-7; D gene: TRBD1; clone size: few; V gene: TRBV29-1
CDR3 DNA: TGTGCCAGCAGTGAATTTCGGGCAGCGACCACTGAAGCTTTCTTT; CDR3 protein: CASSEFRAATTEAFF; J gene: TRBJ1-1; D gene: .; clone size: .; V gene: TRBV2
CDR3 DNA: TGTGCCATCAATCCAGCGGGAGCCGGGGAGCAGTTCTTC; CDR3 protein: CAINPAGAGEQFF; J gene: TRBJ2-1; D gene: TRBD2; clone size: .; V gene: TRBV10-3
CDR3 DNA: TGTGCCACCAGCAGAGATACTCCAGAGGCTAATTCACCCCTCCACTTT; CDR3 protein: CATSRDTPEANSPLHF; J gene: TRBJ1-6; D gene: .; clone size: once; V gene: TRBV15
CDR3 DNA: TGTGCCAGCAGTTTGGTCAGTTGGGGAAAGGAAGAGACCCAGTACTTC; CDR3 protein: CASSLVSWGKEETQYF; J gene: TRBJ2-5; D gene: .; clone size: .; V gene: TRBV27
CDR3 DNA: TGTGCCAGCAGCTTACCCGGGGTTAATGGCTACACCTTC; CDR3 protein: CASSLPGVNGYTF; J gene: TRBJ1-2; D gene: .; clone size: .; V gene: TRBV5-5
CDR3 DNA: TGTGCCAGCTCACCGAACCATCCAGGGGCAAGTACTGGAAACACCATATATTTT; CDR3 protein: CASSPNHPGASTGNTIYF; J gene: TRBJ1-3; D gene: .; clone size: few; V gene: TRBV18
CDR3 DNA: TGCGCCAGCAGTGAGTCGACGGCTAGCGGGGGCCTAGCAGATACGCAGTATTTT; CDR3 protein: CASSESTASGGLADTQYF; J gene: TRBJ2-3; D gene: TRBD2; clone size: .; V gene: TRBV10-1
CDR3 DNA: TGTGCCAGCAGCAGAGGACAGCCAAACATTCAGTACTTC; CDR3 protein: CASSRGQPNIQYF; J gene: TRBJ2-4; D gene: .; clone size: .; V gene: TRBV5-8
CDR3 DNA: TGTGCCAGCAGCTTGACGGGGATTACTGAAGCTTTCTTT; CDR3 protein: CASSLTGITEAFF; J gene: TRBJ1-1; D gene: .; clone size: .; V gene: TRBV5-4
CDR3 DNA: TGTGCCAGCAGTTTATCGTGGGGGCGGGACAGCTCCTACGAGCAGTACTTC; CDR3 protein: CASSLSWGRDSSYEQYF; J gene: TRBJ2-7; D gene: .; clone size: .; V gene: TRBV28